These 5 T cell receptor beta chains came from one sample sequenced in a study of shared clonotypes between healthy human individuals. Clones were read by immunoSEQ multiplex PCR, and TCRdb kept only the in-frame ones, dropping some. The table records over 1.5 million clones, around 98% of them present only once. The sequencing sample was made of naive CD4+ T cells sorted from blood. Specified subset: CD45RA+ positively selected. Receptors were obtained from a man aged 25-45 years in good health.

V and J are TRBV7-2 and TRBJ2-3; 8 positions match TRBD2. The CDR3 runs to 16 residues. J gave up 2 bases and V 2 bases, and 6 bases lay outside the gene matches. Germline loops: CDR1 SGHTA, CDR2 FQGNSA. Here the CDR3 DNA reads TGTGCCAGCAGCTTACGGCGCGGGAGGATCACAGATACGCAGTATTTT. Protein product: CASSLRRGRITDTQYF.

This chain joins TRBV30 and TRBJ1-2; D perhaps matches TRBD1 (5 bases). This CDR3 contains 15 residues. V gave up 1 base and J gave up 8 bases, with 20 bases separating them. Germline-derived CDR1 and CDR2 are GTSNPN and SVGIG (reference sequence). The CDR3 DNA sequence: TGTGCCTGGAGTGAAGGGGCAGGGTTGAGGGAGGGCTACACCTTC. As protein: CAWSEGAGLREGYTF.

This rearrangement joins TRBV5-4 to TRBJ1-2; a possible D gene is TRBD1 (5 bases). Germline lookup yields CDR1 SGHNT and CDR2 YYREEE (reference sequence). This CDR3 contains 16 residues. V lost 0 bases, J lost 1 base, and 13 bases lay in between. In DNA, the CDR3 is TGTGCCAGCAGCTTGGGGGGCGGGCAGAGTAACTATGGCTACACCTTC. Amino acid sequence: CASSLGGGQSNYGYTF. Full variable domain (remainder filled in from reference TRBV5-4 and TRBJ1-2): ETGVTQSPTHLIKTRGQQVTLRCSSQSGHNTVSWYQQALGQGPQFIFQYYREEENGRGNFPPRFSGLQFPNYSSELNVNALELDDSALYLCASSLGGGQSNYGYTFGSGTRLTVV.

This chain connects TRBV2 to TRBJ2-7, with TRBD1 matching 7 bases. The length of the CDR3 is 14 residues. After removal of 1 base from V and 3 bases from J, the junction contained 3 bases not matched to a gene. Germline CDR1 SNHLY, CDR2 FYNNEI. As DNA, the CDR3 is TGTGCCAGCAGTGAAGACGGACAGGTCTACGAGCAGTACTTC. Translating gives CASSEDGQVYEQYF.

The chain has TRBV11-2 and TRBJ2-7; 7 bases line up with TRBD2. This CDR3 is 19 amino acids long. The V and J ends lost 2 bases and 2 bases, in that order; junction bases with no gene match: 18. CDR1 and CDR2 from the germline V gene are SGHAT and FQNNGV. The chain's CDR3 is CASSLREGGIYRPAYEQYF. The DNA for the CDR3 is TGTGCCAGCAGCTTACGCGAGGGAGGGATTTATCGTCCGGCCTACGAGCAGTACTTC.